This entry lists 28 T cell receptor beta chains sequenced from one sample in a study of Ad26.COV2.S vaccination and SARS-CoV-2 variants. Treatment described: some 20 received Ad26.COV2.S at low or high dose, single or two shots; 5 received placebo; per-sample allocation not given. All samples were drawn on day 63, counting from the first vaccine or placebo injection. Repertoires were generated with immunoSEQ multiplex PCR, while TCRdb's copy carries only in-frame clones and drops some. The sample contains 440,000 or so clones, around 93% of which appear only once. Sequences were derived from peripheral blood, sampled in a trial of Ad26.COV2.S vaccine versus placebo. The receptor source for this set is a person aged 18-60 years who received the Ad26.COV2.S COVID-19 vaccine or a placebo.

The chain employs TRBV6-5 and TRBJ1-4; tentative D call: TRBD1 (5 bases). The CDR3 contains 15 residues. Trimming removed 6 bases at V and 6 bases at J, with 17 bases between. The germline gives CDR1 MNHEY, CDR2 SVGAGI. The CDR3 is CASSQSGSGYEKLFF. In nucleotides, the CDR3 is TGTGCCAGCAGCCAGTCAGGGTCAGGCTATGAAAAACTGTTTTTT.

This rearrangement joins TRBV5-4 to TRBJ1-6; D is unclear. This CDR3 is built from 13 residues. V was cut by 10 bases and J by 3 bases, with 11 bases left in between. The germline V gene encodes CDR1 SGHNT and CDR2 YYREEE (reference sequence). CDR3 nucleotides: TGTGCCGGCGGAGACGGCTATAATTCACCCCTCCACTTT. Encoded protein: CAGGDGYNSPLHF.

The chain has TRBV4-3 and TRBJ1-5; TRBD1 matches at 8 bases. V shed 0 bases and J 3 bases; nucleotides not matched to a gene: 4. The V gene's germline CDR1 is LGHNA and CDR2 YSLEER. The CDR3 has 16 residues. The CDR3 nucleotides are TGCGCCAGCAGCCAAGATTTCCAGGGGGCCAATCAGCCCCAGCATTTT. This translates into CASSQDFQGANQPQHF.

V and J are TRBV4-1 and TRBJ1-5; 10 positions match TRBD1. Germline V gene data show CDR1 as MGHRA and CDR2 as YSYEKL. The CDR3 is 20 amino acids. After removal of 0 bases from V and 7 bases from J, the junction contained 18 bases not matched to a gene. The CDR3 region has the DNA TGCGCCAGCAGCCAAGACCAATTCGGACCGGGACAGGGGACAGGGCAGCCCCAGCATTTT. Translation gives CASSQDQFGPGQGTGQPQHF.

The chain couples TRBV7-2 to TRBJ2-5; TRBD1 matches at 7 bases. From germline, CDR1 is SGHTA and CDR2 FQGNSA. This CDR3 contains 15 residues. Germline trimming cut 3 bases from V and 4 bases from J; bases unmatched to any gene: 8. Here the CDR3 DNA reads TGTGCCAGCAGCTTGGTAGCGACAGGGTTAGAGACCCAGTACTTC. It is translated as CASSLVATGLETQYF.

This CDR3 reads CASSISGHINTEAFF. In nucleotides, the CDR3 is TGTGCCAGTAGTATAAGTGGACACATCAACACTGAAGCTTTCTTT. The chain couples TRBV19 to TRBJ1-1; a possible D gene is TRBD1 (5 bases). The CDR3 loop spans 15 amino acids. V shed 2 bases and J shed 2 bases, with 12 bases lying between them. Germline V lookup: CDR1 LNHDA, CDR2 SQIVND (reference sequence).

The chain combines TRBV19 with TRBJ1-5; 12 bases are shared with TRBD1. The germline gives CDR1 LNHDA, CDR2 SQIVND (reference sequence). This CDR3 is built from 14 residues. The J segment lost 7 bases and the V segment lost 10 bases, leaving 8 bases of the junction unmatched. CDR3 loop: CATEVGTGGQPQHF. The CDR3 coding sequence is TGTGCCACCGAGGTCGGGACAGGGGGCCAGCCCCAGCATTTT.

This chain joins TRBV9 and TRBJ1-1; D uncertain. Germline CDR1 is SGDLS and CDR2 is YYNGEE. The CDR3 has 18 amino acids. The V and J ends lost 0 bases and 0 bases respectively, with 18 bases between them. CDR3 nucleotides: TGTGCCAGCAGCGTAGGAAAGCGATTGAGGGATCTGAACACTGAAGCTTTCTTT. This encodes CASSVGKRLRDLNTEAFF.

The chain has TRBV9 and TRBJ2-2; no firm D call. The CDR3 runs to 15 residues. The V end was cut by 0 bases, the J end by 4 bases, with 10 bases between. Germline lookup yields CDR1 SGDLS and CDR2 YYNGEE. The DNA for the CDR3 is TGTGCCAGCAGCGTAGCTGGTGCGTTCACCGGGGAGCTGTTTTTT. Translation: CASSVAGAFTGELFF. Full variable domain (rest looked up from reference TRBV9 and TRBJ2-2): DSGVTQTPKHLITATGQRVTLRCSPRSGDLSVYWYQQSLDQGLQFLIQYYNGEERAKGNILERFSAQQFPDLHSELNLSSLELGDSALYFCASSVAGAFTGELFFGEGSRLTVL.

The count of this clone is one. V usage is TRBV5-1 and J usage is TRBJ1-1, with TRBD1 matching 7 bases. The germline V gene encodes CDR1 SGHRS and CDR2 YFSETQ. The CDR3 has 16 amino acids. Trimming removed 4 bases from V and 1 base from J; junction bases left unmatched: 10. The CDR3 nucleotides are TGCGCCAGCAGCGCGAGGTCAGGGGGAACGAACACTGAAGCTTTCTTT. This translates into CASSARSGGTNTEAFF.

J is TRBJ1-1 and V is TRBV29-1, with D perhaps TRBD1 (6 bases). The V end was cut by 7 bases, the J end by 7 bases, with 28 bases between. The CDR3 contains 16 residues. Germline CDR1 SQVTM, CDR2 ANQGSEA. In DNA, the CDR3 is TGCAGCGCCGAAGGTCGGGACAAGAACACGGGGATTGAAGCTTTCTTT. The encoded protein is CSAEGRDKNTGIEAFF.

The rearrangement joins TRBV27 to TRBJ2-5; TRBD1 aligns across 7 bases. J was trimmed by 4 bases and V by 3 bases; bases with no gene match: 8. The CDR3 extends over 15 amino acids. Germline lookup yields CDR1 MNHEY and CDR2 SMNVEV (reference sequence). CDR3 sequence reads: CASSFDRDSPETQYF. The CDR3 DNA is TGTGCCAGCAGTTTCGACAGGGACAGCCCAGAGACCCAGTACTTC.

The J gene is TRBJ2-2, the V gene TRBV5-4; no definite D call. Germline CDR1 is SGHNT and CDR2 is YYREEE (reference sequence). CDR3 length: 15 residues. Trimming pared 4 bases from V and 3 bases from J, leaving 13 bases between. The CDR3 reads CASSGLVGYTGELFF. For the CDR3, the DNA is TGTGCCAGCAGCGGCCTAGTTGGTTACACCGGGGAGCTGTTTTTT.

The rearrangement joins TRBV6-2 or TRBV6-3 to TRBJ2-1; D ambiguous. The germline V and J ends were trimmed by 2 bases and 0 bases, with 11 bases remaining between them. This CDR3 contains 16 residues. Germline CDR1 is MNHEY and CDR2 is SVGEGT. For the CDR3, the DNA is TGTGCCAGCAGTTACGTCAAGCTTATCTCCTACAATGAGCAGTTCTTC. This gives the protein CASSYVKLISYNEQFF.

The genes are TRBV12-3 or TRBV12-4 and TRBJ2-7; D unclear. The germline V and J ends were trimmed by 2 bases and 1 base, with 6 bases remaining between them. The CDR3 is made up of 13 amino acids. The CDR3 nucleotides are TGTGCCAGCAGTTTATTCTGGTCCTACGAGCAGTACTTC. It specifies CASSLFWSYEQYF.

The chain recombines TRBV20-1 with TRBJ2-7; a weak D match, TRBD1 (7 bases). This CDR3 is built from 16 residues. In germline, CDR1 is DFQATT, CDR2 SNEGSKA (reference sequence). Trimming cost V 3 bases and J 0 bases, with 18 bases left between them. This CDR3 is CSASGGSSGGSYEQYF. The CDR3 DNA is TGCAGTGCTAGTGGAGGGTCGTCAGGGGGCTCCTACGAGCAGTACTTC.

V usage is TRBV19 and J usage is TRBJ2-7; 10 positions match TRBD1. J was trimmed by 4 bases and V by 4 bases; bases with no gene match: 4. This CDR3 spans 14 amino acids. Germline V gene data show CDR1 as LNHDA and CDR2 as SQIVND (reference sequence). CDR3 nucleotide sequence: TGTGCCAGTAGTAAGGGACAGGGGTTGTACGAGCAGTACTTC. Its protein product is CASSKGQGLYEQYF. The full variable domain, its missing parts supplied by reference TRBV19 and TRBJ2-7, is DGGITQSPKYLFRKEGQNVTLSCEQNLNHDAMYWYRQDPGQGLRLIYYSQIVNDFQKGDIAEGYSVSREKKESFPLTVTSAQKNPTAFYLCASSKGQGLYEQYFGPGTRLTVT.

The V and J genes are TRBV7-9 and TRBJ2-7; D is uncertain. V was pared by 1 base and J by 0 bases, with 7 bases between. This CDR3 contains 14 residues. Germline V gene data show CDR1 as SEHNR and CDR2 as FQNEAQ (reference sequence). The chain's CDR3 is CASSLVQNSYEQYF. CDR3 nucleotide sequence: TGTGCCAGCAGCTTAGTTCAGAACTCCTACGAGCAGTACTTC.

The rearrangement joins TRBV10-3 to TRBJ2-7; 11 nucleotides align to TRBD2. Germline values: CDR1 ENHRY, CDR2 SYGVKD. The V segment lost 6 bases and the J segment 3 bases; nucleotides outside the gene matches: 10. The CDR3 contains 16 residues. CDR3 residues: CAIRKTSGGQLYEQYF. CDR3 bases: TGTGCCATCAGAAAAACTAGCGGGGGCCAACTCTACGAGCAGTACTTC.

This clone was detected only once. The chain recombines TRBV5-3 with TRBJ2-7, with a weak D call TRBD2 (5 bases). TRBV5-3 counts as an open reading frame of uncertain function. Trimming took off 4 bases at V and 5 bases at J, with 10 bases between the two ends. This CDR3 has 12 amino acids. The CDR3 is CARSRGRNEQYF. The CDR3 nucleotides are TGTGCCAGAAGCCGGGGTAGGAACGAGCAGTACTTC.

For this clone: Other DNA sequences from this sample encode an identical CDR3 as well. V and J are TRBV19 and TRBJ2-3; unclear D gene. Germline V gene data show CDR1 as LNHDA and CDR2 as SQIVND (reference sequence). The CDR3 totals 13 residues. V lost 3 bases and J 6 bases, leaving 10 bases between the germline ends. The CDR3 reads CASSIASTDTQYF. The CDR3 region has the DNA TGTGCCAGTAGTATCGCCAGTACGGATACGCAGTATTTT.

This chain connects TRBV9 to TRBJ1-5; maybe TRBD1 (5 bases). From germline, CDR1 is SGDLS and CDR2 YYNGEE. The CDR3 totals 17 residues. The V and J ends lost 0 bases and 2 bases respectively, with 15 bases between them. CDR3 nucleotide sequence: TGTGCCAGCAGCGTAGCCTGGGGGGGGTCGGGCAATCAGCCCCAGCATTTT. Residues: CASSVAWGGSGNQPQHF.

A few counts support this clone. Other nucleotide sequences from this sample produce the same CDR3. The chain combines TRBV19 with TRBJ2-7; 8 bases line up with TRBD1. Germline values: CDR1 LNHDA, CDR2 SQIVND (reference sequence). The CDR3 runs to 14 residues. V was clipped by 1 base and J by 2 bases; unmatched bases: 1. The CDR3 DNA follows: TGTGCCAGTAGTATAGGGACAGGGCCCTACGAGCAGTACTTC. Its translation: CASSIGTGPYEQYF.

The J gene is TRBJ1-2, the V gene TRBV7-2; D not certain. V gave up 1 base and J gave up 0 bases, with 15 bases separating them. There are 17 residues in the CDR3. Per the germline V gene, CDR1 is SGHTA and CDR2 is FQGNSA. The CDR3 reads CASSLETSRRPNYGYTF. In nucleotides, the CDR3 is TGTGCCAGCAGCTTAGAAACCAGCAGGCGTCCTAACTATGGCTACACCTTC.

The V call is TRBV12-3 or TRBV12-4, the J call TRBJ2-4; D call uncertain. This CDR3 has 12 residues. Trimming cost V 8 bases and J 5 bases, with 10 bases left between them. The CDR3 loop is CASSKGQNIQYF. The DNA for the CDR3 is TGTGCCAGCTCGAAGGGCCAAAACATTCAGTACTTC.

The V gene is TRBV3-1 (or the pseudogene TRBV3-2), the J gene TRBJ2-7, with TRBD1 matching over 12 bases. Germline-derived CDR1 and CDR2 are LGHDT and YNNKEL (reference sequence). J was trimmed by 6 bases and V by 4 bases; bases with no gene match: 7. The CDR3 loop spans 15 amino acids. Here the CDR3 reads CASSPPGQGAFEQYF. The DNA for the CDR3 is TGTGCCAGCAGCCCCCCGGGACAGGGGGCTTTCGAGCAGTACTTC.

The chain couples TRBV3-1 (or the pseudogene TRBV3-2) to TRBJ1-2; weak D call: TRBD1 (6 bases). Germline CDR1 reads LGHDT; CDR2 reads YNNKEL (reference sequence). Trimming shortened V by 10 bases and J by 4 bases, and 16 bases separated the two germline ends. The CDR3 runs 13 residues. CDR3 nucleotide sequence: TGTGCCAACAGACTGACAGGAAGCTATGGCTACACCTTC. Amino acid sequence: CANRLTGSYGYTF.

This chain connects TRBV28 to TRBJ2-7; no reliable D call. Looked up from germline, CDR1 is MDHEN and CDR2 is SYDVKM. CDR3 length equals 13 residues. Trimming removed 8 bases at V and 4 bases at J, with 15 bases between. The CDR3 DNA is TGTGCCAGCTCGAGGCCCTCGAATTACGAGCAGTACTTC. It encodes CASSRPSNYEQYF.